These T cell receptor beta chains were read from a single sample in a study of shared clonotypes between healthy human individuals. Measured with immunoSEQ multiplex PCR; TCRdb has only the in-frame clones, and not every one. The sample contains approximately 1,500,000 clones, roughly 97% of which appear only once. Material for sequencing was naive CD4+ T cells sorted from blood. These TCRs come from a man younger than 40 in good health. Each CDR3 is given with its conserved first and last residue. A D gene is named only where the DNA matches it firmly. The size field is filled for only some rows; it gives once, few, many or a size class.

>-|-|TRBJ1-2|TRBV4-3
CASSQFTSDFYGYTF
TGCGCCAGCAGCCAGTTTACCTCCGATTTTTATGGCTACACCTTC
>-|-|TRBJ2-5|TRBV18
CASSPSPGQETQYF
TGTGCCAGCTCACCAAGTCCAGGCCAAGAGACCCAGTACTTC
>-|-|TRBJ2-3|TRBV18
CASSPYATRAKVDTQYF
TGTGCCAGCTCACCATATGCGACGCGTGCGAAGGTGGATACGCAGTATTTT
>-|TRBD2|TRBJ2-3|TRBV7-6
CASSLAPLSSGILADTQYF
TGTGCCAGCAGCTTAGCGCCATTATCTAGCGGGATATTGGCAGATACGCAGTATTTT
>-|-|TRBJ2-7|TRBV7-2
CASSLGLAGKIYEQYF
TGTGCCAGCAGCTTAGGATTGGCAGGGAAAATCTACGAGCAGTACTTC
>-|-|TRBJ2-1|TRBV9
CASSVEPTGSYNEQFF
TGTGCCAGCAGCGTAGAACCGACAGGCTCCTACAATGAGCAGTTCTTC
>-|TRBD2|TRBJ2-3|TRBV27
CASSSLRLAGVIEADTQYF
TGTGCCAGCAGTTCCCTCCGACTAGCGGGAGTAATTGAGGCAGATACGCAGTATTTT
>-|TRBD1|TRBJ1-3|TRBV5-1
CASSPLPLTGKKAGNTIYF
TGCGCCAGCAGCCCCCTACCCTTGACAGGGAAAAAAGCCGGAAACACCATATATTTT
>-|-|TRBJ2-7|TRBV2
CASSEYDAQYF
TGTGCCAGCAGTGAATACGACGCCCAGTACTTC
>-|-|TRBJ2-1|TRBV4-1
CASSQPARDPYNEQFF
TGCGCCAGCAGCCAACCGGCCCGGGACCCTTACAATGAGCAGTTCTTC
>-|-|TRBJ1-5|TRBV19
CASTGRGARQPQHF
TGTGCCAGTACTGGACGGGGGGCGCGGCAGCCCCAGCATTTT
>-|-|TRBJ2-5|TRBV15
CATSRGGAETQYF
TGTGCCACCAGCAGAGGAGGGGCGGAGACCCAGTACTTC
>-|-|TRBJ1-1|TRBV28
CASMTGEAFF
TGTGCCAGCATGACAGGAGAAGCTTTCTTT
>-|TRBD2|TRBJ2-5|TRBV6-1
CASSEAYGGRVQETQYF
TGTGCCAGCAGTGAAGCGTACGGGGGGAGGGTCCAAGAGACCCAGTACTTC
>-|TRBD2|TRBJ2-5|TRBV6-4
CASSDSGGTSGPQETQYF
TGTGCCAGCAGTGACTCAGGGGGGACTAGCGGACCCCAAGAGACCCAGTACTTC
>-|-|TRBJ2-7|TRBV9
CASSALTDPYEQYF
TGTGCCAGCAGCGCCTTGACAGATCCCTACGAGCAGTACTTC
>-|-|TRBJ1-3|TRBV5-1
CASSPNLGTTGNTIYF
TGCGCCAGCAGCCCCAATCTAGGGACAACGGGAAACACCATATATTTT
>-|-|TRBJ2-7|TRBV28
CASSLYRRREEQYF
TGTGCCAGCAGTTTGTACAGGCGAAGGGAGGAGCAGTACTTC
>-|-|TRBJ1-2|TRBV28
CASSFQGIYGYTF
TGTGCCAGCAGTTTTCAGGGGATTTATGGCTACACCTTC
>once|-|TRBJ2-7|TRBV5-1
CASSLAVSTYEQYF
TGCGCCAGCAGCTTGGCCGTTTCAACCTACGAGCAGTACTTC
>-|TRBD1|TRBJ1-5|TRBV7-2
CASSLGQGRNQPQHF
TGTGCCAGCAGCTTGGGACAGGGTCGAAATCAGCCCCAGCATTTT
>-|-|TRBJ2-2|TRBV9
CASSARGRPTGELFF
TGTGCCAGCAGCGCTCGGGGGAGGCCCACCGGGGAGCTGTTTTTT
>-|TRBD2|TRBJ2-1|TRBV5-1
CASKGGRSSYNEQFF
TGCGCCAGCAAAGGCGGGAGGAGCTCCTACAATGAGCAGTTCTTC
>once|TRBD1|TRBJ1-5|TRBV28
CASSLTGTGSPNQPQHF
TGTGCCAGCAGTTTAACCGGGACAGGGTCCCCCAATCAGCCCCAGCATTTT
>-|-|TRBJ2-2|TRBV19
CASSLTGRTGELFF
TGTGCCAGTAGTTTGACAGGGAGGACCGGGGAGCTGTTTTTT
>once|-|TRBJ2-7|TRBV10-3
CAISESPVVGGKEQYF
TGTGCCATCAGTGAGTCACCTGTGGTAGGTGGTAAAGAGCAGTACTTC
>-|TRBD1|TRBJ1-5|TRBV7-2
CASSTRQGAQPQHF
TGTGCCAGCAGCACAAGACAGGGGGCTCAGCCCCAGCATTTT
>-|-|TRBJ1-5|TRBV28
CASSLEGGQHF
TGTGCCAGCAGTTTGGAAGGGGGCCAGCATTTT
>-|-|TRBJ2-1|TRBV5-1
CATAQFGGGNEQFF
TGCGCCACCGCGCAATTCGGAGGGGGCAATGAGCAGTTCTTC
>once|-|TRBJ2-7|TRBV5-4
CASSLAGHKQEQYF
TGTGCCAGCAGCTTAGCCGGCCACAAGCAGGAGCAGTACTTC
>-|-|TRBJ1-1|TRBV28
CASSFSTNTEAFF
TGTGCCAGCAGTTTTTCAACGAACACTGAAGCTTTCTTT
>-|-|TRBJ2-2|TRBV19
CASGAGELFF
TGTGCCAGTGGAGCCGGGGAGCTGTTTTTT
>-|-|TRBJ2-7|TRBV28
CASSSFRQVSYEQYF
TGTGCCAGCAGTAGCTTCCGACAGGTCTCCTACGAGCAGTACTTC
>-|-|TRBJ2-7|TRBV27
CAARYLRLALIYEQYF
TGTGCCGCTAGGTATCTACGGCTAGCGCTAATCTACGAGCAGTACTTC
>-|TRBD1|TRBJ1-1|TRBV18
CASSRGTGALKDTEAFF
TGTGCCAGCTCACGCGGGACAGGGGCACTGAAGGACACTGAAGCTTTCTTT
>-|-|TRBJ2-1|TRBV4-2
CASSQDRLVLTEQFF
TGTGCCAGCAGCCAAGATCGACTAGTCCTCACTGAGCAGTTCTTC
>-|-|TRBJ2-1|TRBV20-1
CSARAHNEQFF
TGCAGTGCTAGAGCCCACAATGAGCAGTTCTTC
>few|-|TRBJ2-1|TRBV16
CASSHRVNEQFF
TGTGCCAGCAGTCACAGGGTCAATGAGCAGTTCTTC
>-|TRBD1|TRBJ1-2|TRBV19
CASRLTGGKNYGYTF
TGTGCCAGTAGACTTACAGGGGGGAAGAACTATGGCTACACCTTC
>-|TRBD2|TRBJ2-2|TRBV5-5
CASSLDLTGGWDTGELFF
TGTGCCAGCAGCTTGGATCTCACGGGAGGATGGGACACCGGGGAGCTGTTTTTT
>-|-|TRBJ2-7|TRBV9
CASSVDDMGTTPYEQYF
TGTGCCAGCAGCGTAGACGACATGGGCACAACTCCCTACGAGCAGTACTTC
>-|-|TRBJ2-3|TRBV2
CASSAFGRITDTQYF
TGTGCCAGCAGTGCTTTTGGGAGGATCACAGATACGCAGTATTTT
>-|-|TRBJ2-6|TRBV4-2
CASSQEGPPANVLTF
TGTGCCAGCAGCCAAGAGGGTCCACCAGCCAACGTCCTGACTTTC
>-|-|TRBJ2-7|TRBV13
CASSLVRGPYEQYF
TGTGCCAGCAGCTTAGTTAGGGGCCCCTACGAGCAGTACTTC